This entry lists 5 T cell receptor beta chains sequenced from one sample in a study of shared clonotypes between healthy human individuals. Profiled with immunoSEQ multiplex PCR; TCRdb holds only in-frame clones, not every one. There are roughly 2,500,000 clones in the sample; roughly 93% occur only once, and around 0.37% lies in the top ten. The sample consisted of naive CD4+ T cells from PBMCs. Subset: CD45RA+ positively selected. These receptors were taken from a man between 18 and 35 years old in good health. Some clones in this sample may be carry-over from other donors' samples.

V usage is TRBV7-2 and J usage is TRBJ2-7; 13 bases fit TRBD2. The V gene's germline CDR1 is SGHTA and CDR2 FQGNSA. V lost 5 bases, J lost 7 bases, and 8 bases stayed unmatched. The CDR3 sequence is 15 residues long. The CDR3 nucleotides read TGTGCCAGCAGCGTGCCGGGACTAGCGGGAAAGGAGCAGTACTTC. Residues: CASSVPGLAGKEQYF.

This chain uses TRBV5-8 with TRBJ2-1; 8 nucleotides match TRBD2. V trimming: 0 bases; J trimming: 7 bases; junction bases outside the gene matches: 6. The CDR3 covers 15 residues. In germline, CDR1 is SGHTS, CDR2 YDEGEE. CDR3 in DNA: TGTGCCAGCAGCTTGGAAGCGGGAGAGTGGAATGAGCAGTTCTTC. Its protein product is CASSLEAGEWNEQFF.

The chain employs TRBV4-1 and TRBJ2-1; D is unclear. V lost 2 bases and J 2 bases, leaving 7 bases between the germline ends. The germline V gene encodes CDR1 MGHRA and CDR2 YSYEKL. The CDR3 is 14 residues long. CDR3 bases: TGCGCCAGCAGCCAATTGGTAGCCTACAATGAGCAGTTCTTC. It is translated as CASSQLVAYNEQFF.

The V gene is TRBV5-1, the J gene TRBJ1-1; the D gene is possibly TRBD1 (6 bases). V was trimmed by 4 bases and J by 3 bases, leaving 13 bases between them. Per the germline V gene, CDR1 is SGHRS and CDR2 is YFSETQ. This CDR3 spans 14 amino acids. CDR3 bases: TGCGCCAGCAGCCCCAGGGGCATAGACACTGAAGCTTTCTTT. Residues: CASSPRGIDTEAFF.

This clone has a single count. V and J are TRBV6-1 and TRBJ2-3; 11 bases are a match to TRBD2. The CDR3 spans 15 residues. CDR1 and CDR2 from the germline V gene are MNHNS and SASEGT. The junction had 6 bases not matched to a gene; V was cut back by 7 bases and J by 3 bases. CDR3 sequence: CASTRWTSGTDTQYF. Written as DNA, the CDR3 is TGTGCCAGCACGAGATGGACTAGCGGGACAGATACGCAGTATTTT.